These 19 T cell receptor beta chains came from one sample sequenced in a study of blood T cell repertoires in COVID-19. Measured with immunoSEQ multiplex PCR; TCRdb has only the in-frame clones, and not every one. In the table there are approximately 230,000 clones, 88% of which are singletons. The specimen was peripheral blood. These receptors were taken from a man older than 75 with acute or convalescent COVID-19.

The V gene is TRBV7-8, the J gene TRBJ2-2; the D gene is possibly TRBD2 (5 bases). Germline CDR1 reads SGHVS; CDR2 reads FQNEAQ. V was cut by 4 bases and J by 4 bases, with 19 bases left in between. The CDR3 is 17 amino acids. The CDR3 loop is CASSSFGRELGTGELFF. The CDR3 DNA reads as TGTGCCAGCAGCTCATTTGGTAGGGAGTTAGGCACCGGGGAGCTGTTTTTT.

The chain couples TRBV28 to TRBJ2-2; 9 nucleotides match TRBD1. The V and J ends lost 5 bases and 4 bases, in that order; junction bases with no gene match: 2. Germline lookup yields CDR1 MDHEN and CDR2 SYDVKM. This CDR3 comprises 14 residues. CDR3 sequence reads: CASSRDRATGELFF. In DNA form, the CDR3 reads TGTGCCAGCAGTCGGGACAGGGCCACCGGGGAGCTGTTTTTT. Full variable domain (missing parts from reference TRBV28 and TRBJ2-2): DVKVTQSSRYLVKRTGEKVFLECVQDMDHENMFWYRQDPGLGLRLIYFSYDVKMKEKGDIPEGYSVSREKKERFSLILESASTNQTSMYLCASSRDRATGELFFGEGSRLTVL.

This clone was seen a handful of times. CDR3 protein: CATAAYPSYEQYF. DNA for the CDR3: TGTGCCACGGCGGCGTACCCCTCCTACGAGCAGTACTTC. The chain recombines TRBV24-1 with TRBJ2-7; no definite D call. V lost 10 bases and J lost 0, with 12 bases in between. The CDR3 consists of 13 residues. Germline CDR1 KGHDR, CDR2 SFDVKD.

The chain carries TRBV5-1 and TRBJ2-7; 7 bases agree with TRBD1. The CDR3 is 15 amino acids. The V gene's germline CDR1 is SGHRS and CDR2 YFSETQ. The V segment lost 3 bases and the J segment 1 base; nucleotides outside the gene matches: 7. DNA of the CDR3: TGCGCCAGCAGCTCAGGGGACAGTCGGTCCTACGAGCAGTACTTC. This translates into CASSSGDSRSYEQYF.

The chain has TRBV9 and TRBJ2-2, with D perhaps matching TRBD1 (6 bases). This CDR3 spans 13 amino acids. CDR1 is SGDLS and CDR2 is YYNGEE in the germline V gene. V was cut by 5 bases and J by 5 bases, with 10 bases left in between. This CDR3 is CASRYRDTGELFF. DNA of the CDR3: TGTGCCAGCAGATACAGGGATACCGGGGAGCTGTTTTTT.

A single count supports this clone. This rearrangement joins TRBV5-1 to TRBJ1-4; 9 nucleotides match TRBD1. Germline CDR1 is SGHRS and CDR2 is YFSETQ. The CDR3 is made up of 14 amino acids. The V gene end was trimmed by 6 bases and the J gene end by 5 bases; junction bases not matched to a gene: 5. The CDR3 region has the DNA TGCGCCAGCACACGGGGACAGGGAAATGAAAAACTGTTTTTT. Amino acids: CASTRGQGNEKLFF.

This chain links TRBV5-1 with TRBJ2-2; 12 nucleotides align to TRBD1. The V and J ends lost 4 bases and 6 bases, in that order; junction bases with no gene match: 7. This CDR3 region has 16 residues. Germline V gives CDR1 SGHRS, CDR2 YFSETQ. CDR3 sequence: CASSVVGQGASGELFF. For the CDR3, the DNA is TGCGCCAGCAGCGTCGTGGGACAGGGGGCCTCCGGGGAGCTGTTTTTT. The variable domain in full, with the rest retrieved from reference TRBV5-1 and TRBJ2-2, is KAGVTQTPRYLIKTRGQQVTLSCSPISGHRSVSWYQQTPGQGLQFLFEYFSETQRNKGNFPGRFSGRQFSNSRSEMNVSTLELGDSALYLCASSVVGQGASGELFFGEGSRLTVL.

J is TRBJ1-4 and V is TRBV5-1, with D tentatively TRBD1 (6 bases). Per the germline V gene, CDR1 is SGHRS and CDR2 is YFSETQ. Trimming shortened V by 1 base and J by 0 bases, and 13 bases separated the two germline ends. The CDR3 consists of 17 residues. This chain's CDR3 is CASSLMGATSTNEKLFF. CDR3 DNA: TGCGCCAGCAGCTTGATGGGGGCTACGTCAACTAATGAAAAACTGTTTTTT. Full variable domain (missing parts from reference TRBV5-1 and TRBJ1-4): KAGVTQTPRYLIKTRGQQVTLSCSPISGHRSVSWYQQTPGQGLQFLFEYFSETQRNKGNFPGRFSGRQFSNSRSEMNVSTLELGDSALYLCASSLMGATSTNEKLFFGSGTQLSVL.

This clone was observed once. The CDR3: CATSSDRGRDTEAFF. For the CDR3, the DNA is TGTGCCACCAGCAGCGACAGGGGTAGGGACACTGAAGCTTTCTTT. The gene calls are TRBV15 and TRBJ1-1; 8 bases are shared with TRBD1. The germline gives CDR1 LNHNV, CDR2 YYDKDF (reference sequence). The V and J ends lost 3 bases and 3 bases, in that order; junction bases with no gene match: 6. The CDR3 is 15 amino acids. Supplemented by reference TRBV15 and TRBJ1-1, the full variable domain reads DAMVIQNPRYQVTQFGKPVTLSCSQTLNHNVMYWYQQKSSQAPKLLFHYYDKDFNNEADTPDNFQSRRPNTSFCFLDIRSPGLGDTAMYLCATSSDRGRDTEAFFGQGTRLTVV.

The CDR3 DNA reads TGCGCCAGCAGTGATCGAGGTGCGAACACTGAAGCTTTCTTT. It specifies CASSDRGANTEAFF. The J gene is TRBJ1-1, the V gene TRBV10-2; D call uncertain. Looked up from germline, CDR1 is WSHSY and CDR2 is SAAADI. Trimming took 3 bases from V and 1 from J, leaving 9 bases between them. This CDR3 comprises 14 residues.

The chain links TRBV7-7 to TRBJ2-5; D unresolved. The V and J ends lost 3 bases and 3 bases respectively, with 11 bases between them. Looked up from germline, CDR1 is SSHAT and CDR2 is FNYEAQ (reference sequence). The CDR3 length is 14 residues. The CDR3 protein is CASSFIRSKETQYF. The DNA for the CDR3 is TGTGCCAGCAGCTTCATCCGGAGTAAAGAGACCCAGTACTTC.

In regard to this clone: Other nucleotide sequences from this sample produce the same CDR3. The J gene is TRBJ2-7, the V gene TRBV7-3; 7 bases map to TRBD1. V was clipped by 2 bases and J by 4 bases; unmatched bases: 2. This CDR3 comprises 13 residues. The germline gives CDR1 SGHTA, CDR2 FQGTGA. The CDR3 DNA sequence: TGTGCCAGCAGCTTAGGACAGGAATACGAGCAGTACTTC. Encoded protein: CASSLGQEYEQYF.

This clone was seen ten or more times. For the CDR3, the DNA is TGTGCCAGCAGTTACAGCCCAGGGATGCGTTCACCCCTCCACTTT. Its protein product is CASSYSPGMRSPLHF. The rearrangement uses TRBV6-2 or TRBV6-3 and TRBJ1-6; a weak D match, TRBD1 (5 bases). Deletions cut 2 bases from V and 9 bases from J, with 14 bases between. Per the germline V gene, CDR1 is MNHEY and CDR2 is SVGEGT. This CDR3 is 15 amino acids long.

The chain carries TRBV4-3 and TRBJ1-5; possible D gene TRBD1, 6 bases. Per the germline V gene, CDR1 is LGHNA and CDR2 is YSLEER. This CDR3 is 16 amino acids long. Deletions cut 0 bases from V and 5 bases from J, with 14 bases between. CDR3 region: CASSQEYHRADQPQHF. The CDR3 DNA sequence: TGCGCCAGCAGCCAAGAATACCACAGGGCTGATCAGCCCCAGCATTTT.

Of note for this clone: This CDR3 is also generated by other DNA sequences in the sample. V usage is TRBV5-1 and J usage is TRBJ1-6, with D uncertain. Trimming removed 2 bases from V and 5 bases from J, with 8 bases in between. CDR1 is SGHRS, CDR2 YFSETQ, per germline. The CDR3 extends over 14 amino acids. CDR3: CASSLGTDNSPLHF. The DNA of the CDR3 is TGCGCCAGCAGCTTAGGAACAGATAATTCACCCCTCCACTTT.

The rearrangement uses TRBV5-1 and TRBJ1-4, with a possible D match to TRBD1 (6 bases). The CDR3 is 14 amino acids. V lost 3 bases, J lost 6 bases, and 12 bases lay in between. CDR1 and CDR2 from the germline V gene are SGHRS and YFSETQ. This CDR3 reads CASSWGGGYEKLFF. The CDR3 region has the DNA TGCGCCAGCAGCTGGGGGGGCGGGTATGAAAAACTGTTTTTT.

The gene calls are TRBV6-1 and TRBJ1-4; TRBD1 matches at 8 bases. J gave up 5 bases and V 3 bases, and 2 bases lay outside the gene matches. CDR3 length: 14 residues. From germline, CDR1 is MNHNS and CDR2 SASEGT. The CDR3 reads CASSDTGGNEKLFF. CDR3 bases: TGTGCCAGCAGTGATACAGGGGGAAATGAAAAACTGTTTTTT.

The chain is built from TRBV7-9 and TRBJ1-1, with 11 bases identical to TRBD1. Germline assignment: CDR1 SEHNR and CDR2 FQNEAQ (reference sequence). The CDR3 consists of 15 residues. The trim removed 4 bases at V and 0 bases at J, leaving 1 base unmatched. CDR3 protein: CASSSGQGVNTEAFF. The CDR3 DNA reads TGTGCCAGCAGCTCGGGACAGGGGGTGAACACTGAAGCTTTCTTT.

The V gene is TRBV11-3, the J gene TRBJ2-1; D might be TRBD2 (5 bases). The CDR3 loop spans 15 amino acids. CDR1 and CDR2 (germline): SGHNT, YENEEA. Trimming removed 1 base from V and 7 bases from J, with 14 bases in between. The CDR3 sequence is CASSLGGPRFNEQFF. Here the CDR3 DNA reads TGTGCCAGCAGCTTAGGAGGGCCGAGGTTTAATGAGCAGTTCTTC.